One sample yielded the 22 T cell receptor beta chains listed below, sequenced in a study of cytomegalovirus exposure and HLA in healthy donors. The PCR made use of 60 Vbeta and 13 Jbeta primers. Using immunoSEQ multiplex PCR, the repertoire was profiled, and TCRdb retains in-frame clones only, with some absent. The sample lists approximately 110,000 clones; approximately 70% were seen once. The sequenced sample consisted of PBMCs. The source of these receptors is a man in his forties in good health and CMV-seropositive.

The V and J genes are TRBV28 and TRBJ2-7; TRBD1 agrees at 7 bases. The CDR3 sequence is 14 residues long. Germline trimming cut 5 bases from V and 3 bases from J; bases unmatched to any gene: 7. Germline CDR1 reads MDHEN; CDR2 reads SYDVKM. CDR3 loop: CASSPGTESYEQYV. The CDR3 nucleotides read TGTGCCAGCAGTCCCGGGACAGAGAGCTACGAGCAGTACGTC.

CDR3 loop: CASSRTDSYEQYF. CDR3 in DNA: TGTGCCAGCAGTCGTACAGATTCCTACGAGCAGTACTTC. The V and J genes are TRBV13 and TRBJ2-7, with D unresolved. V dropped 6 bases and J dropped 1 base, with 10 bases sitting between them. Germline V gives CDR1 PRHDT, CDR2 FYEKMQ (reference sequence). The CDR3 has 13 residues.

This chain links TRBV27 with TRBJ1-3; a weak D match, TRBD1 (6 bases). V shed 2 bases and J shed 4 bases, with 6 bases lying between them. There are 13 residues in the CDR3. From germline, CDR1 is MNHEY and CDR2 SMNVEV (reference sequence). CDR3 sequence: CASSLTGGNTIYF. The CDR3 DNA is TGTGCCAGCAGTTTAACAGGGGGAAACACCATATATTTT.

A remark on this clone: One end of the junction fails to match germline, which may point to a read error. This chain uses TRBV7-9 with TRBJ2-1; D is perhaps TRBD2 (6 bases). This CDR3 region has 13 residues. The germline CDR1 and CDR2 sequences are SEHNR and FQNEAQ (reference sequence). The CDR3 DNA reads TGTTCCAGCCTAGCGCGATTGGGGGATGAGCAGTTCTTC. Translation gives CSSLARLGDEQFF. Complete variable domain (other parts from reference TRBV7-9 and TRBJ2-1): DTGVSQNPRHKITKRGQNVTFRCDPISEHNRLYWYRQTLGQGPEFLTYFQNEAQLEKSRLLSDRFSAERPKGSFSTLEIQRTEQGDSAMYLCSSLARLGDEQFFGPGTRLTVL.

The genes are TRBV12-5 and TRBJ1-1; TRBD1 might be the D (5 bases). Looked up from germline, CDR1 is LGHNT and CDR2 is FRNRAP. Deletions cut 0 bases from V and 1 base from J, with 12 bases between. CDR3 length equals 16 residues. This CDR3 reads CASGLVLGQGNTEAFF. The CDR3 DNA sequence: TGTGCTAGTGGTTTGGTACTCGGGCAGGGGAACACTGAAGCTTTCTTT.

This clone was picked up a small number of times. This chain uses TRBV7-9 with TRBJ2-5; 7 nucleotides agree with TRBD2. Germline V gene lookup returns CDR1 SEHNR and CDR2 FQNEAQ (reference sequence). CDR3 size: 14 residues. V trimming: 6 bases; J trimming: 4 bases; junction bases outside the gene matches: 8. This CDR3 is CASRREGGGETQYF. In DNA, the CDR3 is TGTGCCAGCAGGAGGGAGGGCGGGGGAGAGACCCAGTACTTC.

This clone was picked up one time. The J gene is TRBJ1-5, the V gene TRBV19, with 9 bases that match TRBD1. V lost 1 base, J lost 1 base, and 2 bases stayed unmatched. Germline V CDR1 and CDR2: LNHDA, SQIVND (reference sequence). This CDR3 is built from 16 residues. The DNA of the CDR3 is TGTGCCAGTAGTATAGGCGGGACAGGGAGCAATCAGCCCCAGCATTTT. It codes for CASSIGGTGSNQPQHF.

This sequence joins TRBV30 and TRBJ1-6; 9 bases agree with TRBD1. CDR1 is GTSNPN, CDR2 SVGIG, per germline (reference sequence). V dropped 2 bases and J dropped 0; count of bases not matched to a gene: 5. CDR3 length equals 17 residues. CDR3 amino acids: CAWSRDRAYSYNSPLHF. The CDR3 nucleotides are TGTGCCTGGAGTAGGGACAGGGCCTACTCCTATAATTCACCCCTCCACTTT.

V gene TRBV7-2 combines with J gene TRBJ1-1; 8 positions match TRBD1. Germline V gene data show CDR1 as SGHTA and CDR2 as FQGNSA. CDR3 length equals 15 residues. The junction had 8 bases not matched to a gene; V was cut back by 4 bases and J by 4 bases. The CDR3 sequence: CASSSGQGRGTEAFF. The DNA for the CDR3 is TGTGCCAGCAGCTCCGGACAGGGCAGAGGCACTGAAGCTTTCTTT.

The chain has TRBV5-4 and TRBJ1-5; 8 nucleotides match TRBD1. The CDR3 is 17 amino acids. Germline V gives CDR1 SGHNT, CDR2 YYREEE (reference sequence). The V and J ends lost 5 bases and 1 base, in that order; junction bases with no gene match: 11. The CDR3 here is CASRVRQGASSNQPQHF. As DNA, the CDR3 is TGTGCCAGCAGAGTGCGGCAGGGGGCCTCCAGCAATCAGCCCCAGCATTTT. The complete variable domain, with remaining parts taken from reference TRBV5-4 and TRBJ1-5, reads ETGVTQSPTHLIKTRGQQVTLRCSSQSGHNTVSWYQQALGQGPQFIFQYYREEENGRGNFPPRFSGLQFPNYSSELNVNALELDDSALYLCASRVRQGASSNQPQHFGDGTRLSIL.

The rearrangement joins TRBV7-8 to TRBJ2-7; D might be TRBD1 (6 bases). Germline V lookup: CDR1 SGHVS, CDR2 FQNEAQ. The CDR3 length is 12 residues. Trimming took off 5 bases at V and 6 bases at J, with 11 bases between the two ends. In DNA, the CDR3 is TGTGCCAGCAGCCTTTCCAGGGGCGAGCAGTACGTC. This codes for CASSLSRGEQYV.

The chain uses TRBV5-1 and TRBJ2-1, with 11 nucleotides matching TRBD2. The ends lost 0 bases at V and 5 bases at J; junction bases unmatched: 4. The CDR3 runs to 16 residues. Germline V gene sequence: CDR1 SGHRS, CDR2 YFSETQ. This chain's CDR3 is CASSLEGTSGHNEQFF. Here the CDR3 DNA reads TGCGCCAGCAGCTTGGAAGGGACTAGCGGCCACAATGAGCAGTTCTTC. The full variable domain, with the rest looked up from reference TRBV5-1 and TRBJ2-1, is KAGVTQTPRYLIKTRGQQVTLSCSPISGHRSVSWYQQTPGQGLQFLFEYFSETQRNKGNFPGRFSGRQFSNSRSEMNVSTLELGDSALYLCASSLEGTSGHNEQFFGPGTRLTVL.

The chain is built from TRBV29-1 and TRBJ2-1, with 10 bases aligning to TRBD1. V lost 6 bases to trimming and J lost 6 bases; unmatched junction nucleotides: 11. Germline values: CDR1 SQVTM, CDR2 ANQGSEA. CDR3 size: 15 residues. The DNA of the CDR3 is TGCAGCGTGAGGGAAACCCGGGACAGGGGCAATGAGCAGTTCTTC. Translating gives CSVRETRDRGNEQFF.

J is TRBJ2-7 and V is TRBV27, with 9 nucleotides matching TRBD2. The CDR3 consists of 20 residues. The V gene end was trimmed by 0 bases and the J gene end by 0 bases; junction bases not matched to a gene: 15. Germline lookup yields CDR1 MNHEY and CDR2 SMNVEV (reference sequence). CDR3 in amino acids: CASSLSQREARDGSSYEQYV. The CDR3 DNA reads TGTGCCAGCAGTTTATCACAGCGGGAGGCCCGGGATGGTAGCTCCTACGAGCAGTACGTC.

The chain recombines TRBV15 with TRBJ2-7; 7 bases agree with TRBD1. V shed 3 bases and J 0 bases; nucleotides not matched to a gene: 2. The CDR3 has 14 amino acids. The V gene's germline CDR1 is LNHNV and CDR2 YYDKDF (reference sequence). Written as DNA, the CDR3 is TGTGCCACCAGCAGGACAGGGAGCTCCTACGAGCAGTACTTC. This sequence encodes CATSRTGSSYEQYF.

The V gene is TRBV9, the J gene TRBJ1-3, with TRBD1 matching over 9 bases. Per the germline V gene, CDR1 is SGDLS and CDR2 is YYNGEE. J was trimmed by 3 bases and V by 3 bases; bases with no gene match: 4. The CDR3 consists of 15 residues. The CDR3 nucleotides are TGTGCCAGCAGCGCGACAGGGGGAAGTGGAAACACCATATATTTT. It yields the protein CASSATGGSGNTIYF.

The chain couples TRBV27 to TRBJ1-5; no reliable D call. This CDR3 has 12 amino acids. Germline V gene sequence: CDR1 MNHEY, CDR2 SMNVEV (reference sequence). Trimming left V 6 bases short and J 7 bases short, with 10 bases between. DNA of the CDR3: TGTGCCAGCAGCGGACCGGGGCAGCCCCAGCATTTT. It is translated as CASSGPGQPQHF.

This clone was seen a handful of times. The rearrangement links TRBV7-2 to TRBJ2-1; 7 bases are a match to TRBD2. CDR1 and CDR2 (germline): SGHTA, FQGNSA. CDR3 length equals 15 residues. The trim removed 3 bases at V and 5 bases at J, leaving 7 bases unmatched. The CDR3 DNA reads as TGTGCCAGCAGCTTGAGCGGGAACCAGGACAATGAGCAGTTCTTC. It specifies CASSLSGNQDNEQFF.

V gene TRBV29-1 combines with J gene TRBJ1-6; D is possibly TRBD1 (6 bases). The V end lost 5 bases, the J end lost 9 bases, and 14 bases lay between the germline ends. The CDR3 consists of 13 residues. Germline CDR1 and CDR2: SQVTM and ANQGSEA. This CDR3 is CSVLEGDGSPLHF. The CDR3 nucleotides read TGCAGCGTTCTTGAGGGGGACGGTTCACCCCTCCACTTT.

This clone came up a few times. The V gene is TRBV19, the J gene TRBJ2-7; 9 bases match TRBD2. The CDR3 has 16 amino acids. Per germline, CDR1 LNHDA and CDR2 SQIVND (reference sequence). With 7 bases clipped from V and 6 bases from J, the junction kept 16 bases outside the gene matches. The CDR3 DNA sequence: TGTGCCAGTACGGATAGCGGGGGTAGATTTTATGGCGAGCAGTACTTC. This translates into CASTDSGGRFYGEQYF. Drawing the rest from reference TRBV19 and TRBJ2-7, the complete variable domain is DGGITQSPKYLFRKEGQNVTLSCEQNLNHDAMYWYRQDPGQGLRLIYYSQIVNDFQKGDIAEGYSVSREKKESFPLTVTSAQKNPTAFYLCASTDSGGRFYGEQYFGPGTRLTVT.

The rearrangement links TRBV13 to TRBJ2-1, with 9 bases identical to TRBD2. Germline-derived CDR1 and CDR2 are PRHDT and FYEKMQ (reference sequence). J lost 3 bases, V lost 7 bases, and 1 base had no gene match. This CDR3 has 13 residues. The DNA of the CDR3 is TGTGCCAGCACTAGCGGGAACTACAATGAGCAGTTCTTC. This codes for CASTSGNYNEQFF.

The chain carries TRBV11-2 and TRBJ2-7, with D possibly being TRBD2 (6 bases). Trimming removed 0 bases from V and 2 bases from J, with 11 bases in between. CDR1 and CDR2 from the germline V gene are SGHAT and FQNNGV. CDR3 length: 15 amino acids. DNA for the CDR3: TGTGCCAGCAGCTTAGATGGAGGGGCAACCTACGAGCAGTACGTC. This gives the protein CASSLDGGATYEQYV.